This TCR beta chain was obtained from a study of blood T cells in healthy people across ages (dated by TCRdb to 2014 to 2015). About the investigation overall: In model experiments, template switching captured roughly one uniquely barcoded TCR beta cDNA molecule for every two T cells. For two donors (one aged 18 to 29 and one aged 80 or older), the study analyzed two additional independent replicas of 1 million unique cDNA reads from the same blood draw. To avoid experimental bias, donors of different ages were distributed randomly across sequencing lanes. The donors were split into four age groups: young (average around 15 years), middle-aged (39), aged (roughly 65) and long-lived (under 85). Age-related changes in TCR beta repertoire diversity were measured in the study by deep sequencing normalized with unique cDNA molecular identifiers. Overall study results and their limits: As age increased, observed TCR beta diversity per million T cells dropped in a roughly linear way, and a significant reduction was already evident by age about 40. The long-lived group showed more naive CD4+ T cells, fewer expanded clones and increased TCR diversity than the aged group, suggesting age selection. Because the CMV infection status of the donors was unknown, age-related changes in expanded clonotypes may potentially have been confounded. Total diversity estimates from one million sequenced T cells were considered lower bounds and underestimates. Conclusive comparison of naive and antigen-experienced compartments was prevented by the profiling of bulk unsorted PBMCs. The percentage of naive T cells measured by flow cytometry correlated strongly with observed TCR beta diversity.

Donors were about 36 systemically healthy Caucasian individuals from Russia aged about 6 to 100 years. Approximately 11 milliliters of peripheral blood were drawn from each donor into EDTA-treated Vacutainer tubes. Ficoll-Paque density-gradient centrifugation was used to isolate PBMCs, with at least 7 million obtained per sample. Trizol reagent was used to extract total RNA from PBMCs, with at least 5.5 micrograms per sample. The percentages of naive CD45RAhigh/CD27high T cells were determined by flow cytometry on a PBMC aliquot from every donor. The library was generated by 5' RACE. Sequencing was performed on an Illumina HiSeq 2500. A second PCR of roughly 6 to 11 cycles was performed with a sample-barcoded 5' primer and a J-beta primer mix. A template-switch 5' adaptor carrying 12 random nucleotides introduced a unique molecular identifier onto each TCR beta cDNA molecule. Each sample yielded at least 2.5 million CDR3-containing paired-end reads. First-strand cDNA was synthesized from all RNA with the Mint cDNA synthesis kit, primed by a TRBC-specific oligonucleotide. After uracil-DNA glycosylase treatment, a first 18-cycle PCR used universal primers M1SS and BC2_uni_R on all cDNA. The original methods were these. For normalization, 1 million high-quality reads were randomly selected from each sample, with every read carrying a distinct molecular identifier. Instead of being binned into consensus sequences, reads that shared molecular identifiers were thrown out. MiTCR, with a Q25 quality threshold and the strictest error-elimination algorithm, was used for CDR3 identification, clonotype clustering and error correction. A nonparametric unseen species model with Euler transformation was used to estimate a lower bound on total TCR beta diversity. Starting from the raw public reads, TCRdb applied fastp trimming at Q25, assembled clones with MiXCR and retained in-frame beta chains. Each entry is one CDR3 protein sequence, shown with its most common DNA and genes. TCRdb, not the original authors, processed these V and J calls. The sample table shows roughly 800,000 distinct CDR3 sequences, and 58% are seen once. The ten largest clones take up roughly 20% of the sample.

With respect to this clonotype: Its antigen has not been determined. No base quality information exists; no much larger clone differs at one position.

This TCR derives from a man younger than 40 in good health. The specimen was blood.

The CDR3 in this case is CASGQGRYEQYF. The DNA sequence reads TGTGCCAGTGGACAGGGTCGATACGAGCAGTACTTC. The chain employs TRBV2 and TRBJ2-5, with 8 central nucleotides matching TRBD1. The J call may be incorrect, as the DNA end agrees better with TRBJ2-7. The CDR1 and CDR2 encoded by the germline V gene are SNHLY and FYNNEI. From the cysteine up to the phenylalanine, the CDR3 has a length of 12 residues. Left in the record is the CDR3 DNA by itself, 36 bases read in frame from the first base.